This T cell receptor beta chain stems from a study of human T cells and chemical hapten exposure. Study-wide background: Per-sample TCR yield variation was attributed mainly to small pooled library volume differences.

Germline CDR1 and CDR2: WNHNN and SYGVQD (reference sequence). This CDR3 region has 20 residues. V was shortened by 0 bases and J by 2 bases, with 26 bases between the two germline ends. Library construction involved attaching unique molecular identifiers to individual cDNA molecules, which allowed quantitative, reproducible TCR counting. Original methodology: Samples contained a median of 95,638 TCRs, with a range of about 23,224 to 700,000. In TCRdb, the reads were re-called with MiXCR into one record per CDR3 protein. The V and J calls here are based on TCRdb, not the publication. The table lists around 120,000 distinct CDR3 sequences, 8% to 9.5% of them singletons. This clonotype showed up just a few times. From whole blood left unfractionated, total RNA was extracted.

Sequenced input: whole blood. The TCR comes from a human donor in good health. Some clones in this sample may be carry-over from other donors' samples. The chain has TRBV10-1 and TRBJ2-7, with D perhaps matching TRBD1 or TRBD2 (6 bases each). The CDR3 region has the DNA TGCGCCAGCAGTGAGTCTTTTATTGTCGGGGGCAGGGATCATGCCTACGAGCAGTACTTC. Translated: CASSESFIVGGRDHAYEQYF.